These 20 T cell receptor beta chains came from one sample sequenced in a study of T cell repertoires in cytomegalovirus infection. Their recognized antigens are unknown. Via MiXCR, TCRdb re-called the reads, giving one row per CDR3 protein. The sample includes approximately 910,000 distinct CDR3 sequences, about 33% seen only once; the top ten take 13%. The input for sequencing was cultured CD8+ T cells from PBMCs, taken from culture after CMV antigen stimulation. The receptors were sampled from a human donor in good health (CMV status not recorded). Some clones in this sample may be carry-over from other donors' samples.

The gene calls are TRBV6-1 and TRBJ2-4, with D unresolved. Germline lookup yields CDR1 MNHNS and CDR2 SASEGT. The ends were cut back, 5 bases at V and 7 bases at J, with 21 bases in the middle. CDR3 length: 16 residues. The CDR3 coding sequence is TGTGCCAGCAGTCTTGGGCCAGAACTAATACCTAACATTCAGTACTTC. Translating gives CASSLGPELIPNIQYF.

This clonotype was counted a few times. CDR3 sequence (DNA): TGTGCCAGCAGCCCCCGGGGCAGCGGGGCCTACGAGCAGTACTTC. It codes for CASSPRGSGAYEQYF. V is TRBV7-9 and J is TRBJ2-7; TRBD2 matches 7 bases. The junction had 9 bases not matched to a gene; V was cut back by 5 bases and J by 2 bases. The CDR3 runs to 15 residues. Germline V gene data show CDR1 as SEHNR and CDR2 as FQNEAQ (reference sequence).

The genes are TRBV6-1 and TRBJ1-6; 10 bases are shared with TRBD1. The CDR3 consists of 15 residues. The germline V gene has CDR1 MNHNS and CDR2 SASEGT. Trimming at V came to 4 bases and at J to 7 bases, leaving 4 bases not matched to a gene. The CDR3 DNA is TGTGCCAGCAGTGGGGGGACAGGGGTCAATTCACCCCTCCACTTT. It codes for CASSGGTGVNSPLHF.

The chain employs TRBV25-1 and TRBJ1-1; 7 bases map to TRBD1. This CDR3 is built from 14 residues. V was clipped by 1 base and J by 5 bases; unmatched bases: 4. Germline CDR1 is MGHDK and CDR2 is SYGVNS. CDR3 protein: CASSESGGGTEAFF. Here the CDR3 DNA reads TGTGCCAGCAGTGAATCAGGGGGGGGGACTGAAGCTTTCTTT.

This clonotype occurred a few times. This sequence joins TRBV7-9 and TRBJ1-4, with D uncertain. The V end was cut by 5 bases, the J end by 8 bases, with 12 bases between. CDR1 and CDR2 (germline): SEHNR, FQNEAQ (reference sequence). The CDR3 consists of 13 residues. DNA of the CDR3: TGTGCCAGCAGCACGATGCTGGTGGAAAAACTGTTTTTT. This translates into CASSTMLVEKLFF.

This chain links TRBV7-9 with TRBJ2-1; either TRBD1 or TRBD2 may fit D (5 bases each). The CDR3 totals 14 residues. Trimming stripped 5 bases from V and 5 bases from J, with 13 bases between. Germline V gene data show CDR1 as SEHNR and CDR2 as FQNEAQ (reference sequence). The CDR3 reads CASSRDGGHNEQFF. For the CDR3, the DNA is TGTGCCAGCAGCCGGGACGGTGGCCACAATGAGCAGTTCTTC. The full variable domain, with the rest looked up from reference TRBV7-9 and TRBJ2-1, is DTGVSQNPRHKITKRGQNVTFRCDPISEHNRLYWYRQTLGQGPEFLTYFQNEAQLEKSRLLSDRFSAERPKGSFSTLEIQRTEQGDSAMYLCASSRDGGHNEQFFGPGTRLTVL.

This clonotype was found a few times. V gene TRBV5-6 combines with J gene TRBJ2-1; 12 nucleotides line up with TRBD1. Trimming removed 4 bases from V and 7 bases from J; junction bases left unmatched: 6. Germline V gene sequence: CDR1 SGHDT, CDR2 YYEEEE. The CDR3 totals 15 residues. CDR3 DNA: TGTGCCAGCAGCCGGGGACAGGGGGCACGGAATGAGCAGTTCTTC. Its translation: CASSRGQGARNEQFF.

This clonotype was detected only a few times. The V call is TRBV12-3 or TRBV12-4, the J call TRBJ1-2, with a weak D call TRBD1 (6 bases). V lost 7 bases to trimming and J lost 4 bases, with 13 bases between them. The CDR3 runs 13 residues. This CDR3 reads CASTRNRAYGYTF. In DNA, the CDR3 is TGTGCCAGCACCCGAAACAGGGCCTATGGCTACACCTTC.

This clonotype was counted at least ten times. This chain uses TRBV5-4 with TRBJ2-1; D uncertain. The CDR3 extends over 14 amino acids. The germline V and J ends were trimmed by 0 bases and 4 bases, with 8 bases remaining between them. Germline values: CDR1 SGHNT, CDR2 YYREEE (reference sequence). CDR3 sequence reads: CASSLEGYYNEQFF. The CDR3 DNA is TGTGCCAGCAGCTTGGAAGGGTATTACAATGAGCAGTTCTTC.

This clonotype was seen more than once but under ten times. This chain joins TRBV14 and TRBJ2-3; D remains unclear. The CDR3 runs to 12 residues. Trimming cost V 6 bases and J 7 bases, with 11 bases left between them. Germline CDR1 reads SGHDN; CDR2 reads FVKESK. The CDR3 DNA sequence: TGTGCCAGCAGGAACTACTCGAATACGCAGTATTTT. Protein sequence: CASRNYSNTQYF. Supplemented by reference TRBV14 and TRBJ2-3, the full variable domain reads EAGVTQFPSHSVIEKGQTVTLRCDPISGHDNLYWYRRVMGKEIKFLLHFVKESKQDESGMPNNRFLAERTGGTYSTLKVQPAELEDSGVYFCASRNYSNTQYFGPGTRLTVL.

This clonotype was detected a few times. This chain joins TRBV7-9 and TRBJ1-1; D unclear. Deletions cut 7 bases from V and 1 base from J, with 13 bases between. From germline, CDR1 is SEHNR and CDR2 FQNEAQ (reference sequence). This CDR3 has 14 residues. The CDR3 spells CASTAREQNTEAFF. The CDR3 coding sequence is TGTGCCAGCACCGCCCGGGAACAGAACACTGAAGCTTTCTTT.

This clonotype has a count of ten or more. The chain has TRBV7-8 and TRBJ1-5; a weak D match, TRBD1 (5 bases). Trimming took 0 bases from V and 6 from J, leaving 12 bases between them. The V gene's germline CDR1 is SGHVS and CDR2 FQNEAQ. The CDR3 sequence is 15 residues long. CDR3 sequence: CASSLAFGGTQPQHF. CDR3 nucleotides: TGTGCCAGCAGCTTAGCTTTCGGGGGGACTCAGCCCCAGCATTTT.

In its sample, this clonotype was seen a few times. The V and J genes are TRBV7-3 and TRBJ1-1; D is unresolved. The ends were cut back, 4 bases at V and 7 bases at J, with 13 bases in the middle. Germline values: CDR1 SGHTA, CDR2 FQGTGA. The CDR3 is 13 amino acids. For the CDR3, the DNA is TGTGCCAGCAGCTCCCCCCGAGAGGGTGAAGCTTTCTTT. Residues: CASSSPREGEAFF.

V is TRBV5-1 and J is TRBJ2-7; TRBD2 aligns across 11 bases. This CDR3 has 17 amino acids. Germline V CDR1 and CDR2: SGHRS, YFSETQ. V shed 2 bases and J 4 bases; nucleotides not matched to a gene: 11. The CDR3 DNA sequence: TGCGCCAGCAGCTTTCCGAAGGCTAGCGGGGGGTTTTACGAGCAGTACTTC. Amino acid sequence: CASSFPKASGGFYEQYF.

In the case of this clonotype: A read error may produce the germline difference seen at one junction end. The chain combines TRBV7-3 with TRBJ2-7, with D possibly matching TRBD1 (6 bases). The CDR3 loop spans 16 amino acids. CDR1 and CDR2 from the germline V gene are SGHTA and FQGTGA. The CDR3 nucleotides read TGTGCCAGCAGCTTAACTTACGGGGACAAAATCTACGGGCAGTACTTC. Translating it yields CASSLTYGDKIYGQYF.

In this sample, this clonotype turned up a few times. This chain links TRBV6-1 with TRBJ1-2; D possibly corresponds to TRBD1 (6 bases). Germline CDR1 MNHNS, CDR2 SASEGT. This CDR3 spans 13 amino acids. Trimming removed 6 bases at V and 8 bases at J, with 16 bases between. The CDR3 region is CASRGLGAEGYTF. CDR3 coding DNA: TGTGCCAGCAGGGGGTTGGGGGCTGAGGGCTACACCTTC.

This clonotype was seen a handful of times. The rearrangement links TRBV2 to TRBJ2-3; 10 nucleotides line up with TRBD2. The germline gives CDR1 SNHLY, CDR2 FYNNEI. Trimming at V came to 3 bases and at J to 2 bases, leaving 5 bases not matched to a gene. This CDR3 comprises 16 residues. CDR3 coding DNA: TGTGCCAGCAGTGACCTAGCGGGGGTACCCACAGATACGCAGTATTTT. As protein: CASSDLAGVPTDTQYF. Using reference TRBV2 and TRBJ2-3 for the parts outside the CDR3, the full variable domain is EPEVTQTPSHQVTQMGQEVILRCVPISNHLYFYWYRQILGQKVEFLVSFYNNEISEKSEIFDDQFSVERPDGSNFTLKIRSTKLEDSAMYFCASSDLAGVPTDTQYFGPGTRLTVL.

This chain links TRBV4-1 with TRBJ2-1; 9 bases are a match to TRBD1. This CDR3 region has 13 residues. The V segment lost 3 bases and the J segment 8 bases; nucleotides outside the gene matches: 2. CDR1 is MGHRA, CDR2 YSYEKL, per germline. This CDR3 is CASSQTGGDEQFF. The CDR3 nucleotides are TGCGCCAGCAGCCAGACAGGGGGAGATGAGCAGTTCTTC.

This clonotype has at least ten counts. V gene TRBV2 combines with J gene TRBJ2-1, with 12 bases that match TRBD2. The germline V gene encodes CDR1 SNHLY and CDR2 FYNNEI. Unmatched junction bases numbered 0, after V lost 6 bases and J lost 0 bases. There are 15 residues in the CDR3. CDR3 DNA: TGTGCCAGCAGGGGACTAGCGGGCTCCTACAATGAGCAGTTCTTC. Translated, it gives CASRGLAGSYNEQFF.

This clonotype was counted a few times. This rearrangement joins TRBV4-1 to TRBJ2-1; 15 bases agree with TRBD2. The junction had 17 bases not matched to a gene; V was cut back by 0 bases and J by 8 bases. CDR3 size: 21 residues. From germline, CDR1 is MGHRA and CDR2 YSYEKL. The CDR3 loop is CASSQDLGLAGGLGGADEQFF. DNA for the CDR3: TGCGCCAGCAGCCAAGATCTAGGACTAGCGGGGGGGCTTGGGGGCGCAGATGAGCAGTTCTTC.